The next 9 T cell receptor beta chains were all read from a single sample in a study of T-cell memory formation after mild COVID-19. MiXCR was run by TCRdb on the 5' RACE reads, yielding one entry per CDR3 protein. Here the sample spans about 210,000 distinct CDR3 sequences, about 10% being singletons. The source material was PBMCs or a T cell subset sorted from them (not recorded which). The receptors derive from a man between 18 and 29 years old who had mild COVID-19 (a few samples of this study predate the infection). Cell type and time point are not known.

The rearrangement links TRBV24-1 to TRBJ2-2; the match to TRBD1 covers 7 bases. This CDR3 is 15 amino acids long. The V segment lost 4 bases and the J segment 3 bases; nucleotides outside the gene matches: 4. Per germline, CDR1 KGHDR and CDR2 SFDVKD. CDR3 sequence reads: CATSELDRDTGELFF. The CDR3 DNA reads TGTGCCACCAGTGAACTAGACAGGGACACCGGGGAGCTGTTTTTT.

This clonotype turned up a few times. The chain combines TRBV7-9 with TRBJ1-2, with a weak D call TRBD1 (5 bases). CDR1 is SEHNR and CDR2 is FQNEAQ in the germline V gene (reference sequence). The CDR3 is made up of 14 amino acids. The germline V and J ends were trimmed by 1 base and 4 bases, with 10 bases remaining between them. CDR3 sequence reads: CASSLDRQLYGYTF. The DNA for the CDR3 is TGTGCCAGCAGCTTAGATAGACAGCTCTATGGCTACACCTTC. The full variable domain, in which reference TRBV7-9 and TRBJ1-2 provide the parts outside the CDR3, is DTGVSQNPRHKITKRGQNVTFRCDPISEHNRLYWYRQTLGQGPEFLTYFQNEAQLEKSRLLSDRFSAERPKGSFSTLEIQRTEQGDSAMYLCASSLDRQLYGYTFGSGTRLTVV.

The chain uses TRBV11-2 and TRBJ2-5; D possibly matches TRBD1 or TRBD2 (7 bases each). This CDR3 spans 13 amino acids. Germline V lookup: CDR1 SGHAT, CDR2 FQNNGV. Trimming cost V 5 bases and J 7 bases, with 14 bases left between them. The CDR3 protein is CASSQGGPGTQYF. The CDR3 DNA is TGTGCCAGCAGCCAGGGGGGGCCTGGGACCCAGTACTTC.

V gene TRBV19 combines with J gene TRBJ1-5; no reliable D call. The CDR3 spans 15 residues. Germline lookup yields CDR1 LNHDA and CDR2 SQIVND (reference sequence). Trimming left V 3 bases short and J 7 bases short, with 16 bases between. CDR3 coding DNA: TGTGCCAGTAGTATCGGCTCATTTTCGGGGCAGCCCCAGCATTTT. Translating it yields CASSIGSFSGQPQHF.

The V and J genes are TRBV15 and TRBJ1-2; D is ambiguous. Germline V CDR1 and CDR2: LNHNV, YYDKDF (reference sequence). The ends were cut back, 3 bases at V and 6 bases at J, with 8 bases in the middle. This CDR3 is built from 12 residues. CDR3: CATSRPGDGYTF. CDR3 coding DNA: TGTGCCACCAGCAGGCCAGGCGATGGCTACACCTTC.

This chain uses TRBV5-1 with TRBJ1-2, with TRBD1 matching 7 bases. In germline, CDR1 is SGHRS, CDR2 YFSETQ. Losses at the gene ends were 3 bases for V and 7 bases for J; bases not matched to a gene: 21. The CDR3 spans 18 residues. CDR3 bases: TGCGCCAGCAGCTCCGACCCGACTAGAACAGGGGCGAATACTGGCTACACCTTC. It encodes CASSSDPTRTGANTGYTF.

The chain uses TRBV30 and TRBJ2-3, with D hard to call. The CDR3 runs 12 residues. CDR1 GTSNPN and CDR2 SVGIG come from the germline V gene (reference sequence). V lost 1 base and J 12 bases, leaving 14 bases between the germline ends. For the CDR3, the DNA is TGTGCCTGGAGTGATTTGGCAGCGTTACAGTATTTT. The encoded protein is CAWSDLAALQYF.

In its sample, this clonotype was seen once. The CDR3 is CSARDSGGPPDTQYF. CDR3 nucleotides: TGCAGTGCTAGAGATTCGGGGGGCCCCCCAGATACGCAGTATTTT. The rearrangement uses TRBV20-1 and TRBJ2-3; weak D call: TRBD2 (7 bases). The CDR3 contains 15 residues. CDR1 and CDR2 (germline): DFQATT, SNEGSKA (reference sequence). V lost 0 bases, J lost 4 bases, and 14 bases lay in between.

This clonotype was seen only a few times. The V call is TRBV6-2 or TRBV6-3, the J call TRBJ1-5, with D unclear. Germline CDR1 MNHEY, CDR2 SVGEGT. V was cut by 8 bases and J by 1 base, with 6 bases left in between. The CDR3 spans 12 residues. The DNA for the CDR3 is TGTGCCAGCCGAGGCAGCAATCAGCCCCAGCATTTT. Residues: CASRGSNQPQHF.